This T cell receptor beta chain was identified during a study of T-cell memory formation after mild COVID-19 (dated by TCRdb to about 2021). Context from the whole study: TCR sequence clusters from the two donors were found to be largely donor specific. In a couple of donors, T-cell clones that expanded and contracted after mild COVID-19 were followed by sequencing TCRalpha and TCRbeta repertoires longitudinally. The cohort comprised two young, previously healthy adult volunteers, one female and one male. Broad study findings and their caveats: The study covered only two mild cases, and larger cohorts including severe cases with pre-infection samples were considered necessary. The second-wave clones that peaked on day 37 were not confirmed to be SARS-CoV-2 specific. Some responding clones were found in pre-infection memory, which suggests that pre-existing cross-reactive memory T cells took part in the SARS-CoV-2 response. Contracting CD4+ clones turned up mainly in the CM and EM memory subsets, whereas EMRA was where CD8+ clones were enriched. From day 15 to 85, contracting clones showed balanced CD4/CD8 phenotypes, whereas a second wave of clones that expanded from day 15 to 37 leaned towards CD4+.

PBMCs were isolated by Ficoll-Paque density gradient centrifugation. The listed sequencing device is Illumina NovaSeq 6000. Using 5'RACE with constant-segment primers, TCRalpha and TCRbeta cDNA libraries were constructed, with sample barcodes and unique molecular identifiers added in the process. Trizol reagent was used to extract RNA from every sample. Library amplification was performed in two PCR steps, and a second sample barcode and Illumina TruSeq adapters were introduced in the second step. Sequencing of the libraries was done on an Illumina NovaSeq, producing 2 x 150 bp paired-end reads. Concerning the study's data processing: Reads were demultiplexed and collapsed into UMI-guided consensus sequences with migec v1.2.7. Using mixcr v2.1.11, the UMI consensuses were aligned to TRA and TRB V and J templates and assembled into clonotypes. A clonotype was counted as expanded or contracted only when both edgeR and NoisET called the clonotype significant, with the noise models trained on biological replicates. For edgeR calls, the thresholds were a false discovery rate-adjusted p below 0.01 and a log2 fold-change of 1. As an exploratory analysis of dynamics, max-normalized trajectories of the 1000 most abundant clonotypes were examined with PCA combined with hierarchical clustering. The CD4 or CD8 phenotype of responding clones was assigned using the separately sequenced CD4+ and CD8+ repertoires. TCRdb reanalyzed the raw reads on its own, using fastp at Q25 for trimming and MiXCR for clone calling, and kept in-frame beta chains. Each entry merges the rows of one CDR3 protein and shows their most common DNA and genes. TCRdb, not the authors, supplied the V and J calls. This sample comprises roughly 600,000 distinct CDR3 sequences, about a sixth of them detected only once. Around 12% of the sample belongs to the ten largest clones.

The CDR3 starts with the cysteine, ends with the phenylalanine, and has 17 residues. The read is trimmed to its CDR3 DNA, 51 bases read in frame from base 1. The CDR1 and CDR2 encoded by the germline V gene are SGHRS and YFSETQ. Remarks on this clonotype: Its antigen is unknown. A junction boundary mismatches the germline segment, possibly from a read error.

The material sequenced was PBMCs or a T cell subset sorted from them (not recorded which). This clonotype was sampled from an adult woman who had mild COVID-19 (a few samples of this study predate the infection). The sample titles of this study are shuffled in the database, so cell type and time point are left out; the donor was told from shared clones. The receptor chain draws on TRBV5-1 and TRBJ2-2, with 7 junctional bases fitting TRBD1. At the DNA level, the sequence is TGCGCCAGCAGCTTGGCCCAAGGGGGCGCGAACACCGGGGAGCTGTATTTT. This yields the protein CASSLAQGGANTGELYF.